These T cell receptor beta chains were read from a single sample in a study of cytomegalovirus exposure and HLA in healthy donors. The protocol was immunoSEQ multiplex PCR, while the TCRdb copy is restricted to in-frame clones and leaves out a portion. The repertoire holds about 180,000 clones, with 75% to 90% as singletons. Input material: PBMCs. Receptors were obtained from a man aged 30-40 years in good health and CMV-seropositive. The CDR3 runs from the conserved cysteine through the conserved F or W. The order of the fields is clone size, J gene, D gene, V gene, CDR3 protein, CDR3 DNA. D genes are given only for firm matches. Expanded clones are given a class, and other clones once, few, many or no size at all.

NA TRBJ1-2 NA TRBV9 CASSRDAGGAYGYTF TGTGCCAGCAGCCGCGATGCCGGGGGGGCCTATGGCTACACCTTC
NA TRBJ2-7 TRBD2 TRBV6-1 CASSVAGGPYEQYF TGTGCCAGCAGTGTAGCGGGAGGGCCCTACGAGCAGTACTTC
NA TRBJ2-1 TRBD2 TRBV28 CASSLGGASGRSNEQFF TGTGCCAGCAGTTTAGGAGGAGCTAGCGGGAGATCAAATGAGCAGTTCTTC
few TRBJ2-7 NA TRBV11-3 CASSLGLTYEQYF TGTGCCAGCAGCTTGGGACTGACCTACGAGCAGTACTTC
few TRBJ2-5 TRBD1 TRBV29-1 CSVVRGTGETQYF TGCAGCGTTGTGCGTGGGACAGGAGAGACCCAGTACTTC
NA TRBJ1-5 TRBD1 TRBV18 CASSLRPTGVSNQPQHF TGTGCCAGCTCACTCCGCCCCACAGGGGTCAGCAATCAGCCCCAGCATTTT
NA TRBJ2-7 TRBD1 TRBV4-1 CASSQDRAPGQGHEQYF TGCGCCAGCAGCCAAGATAGAGCCCCGGGACAGGGCCACGAGCAGTACTTC
NA TRBJ1-1 TRBD1 TRBV2 CASSESSGRQGVSAFF TGTGCCAGCAGTGAGAGCAGTGGGAGACAGGGGGTTTCAGCTTTCTTT
NA TRBJ2-1 TRBD2 TRBV19 CASSIASLAGDNEQFF TGTGCCAGTAGTATAGCTTCACTAGCGGGAGACAATGAGCAGTTCTTC
NA TRBJ2-3 TRBD2 TRBV11-2 CASSLDAGGSTDTQYF TGTGCCAGCAGCTTAGACGCGGGGGGGAGCACAGATACGCAGTATTTT
NA TRBJ1-1 NA TRBV10-1 CASSQAGIRTEAFF TGCGCCAGCAGTCAAGCAGGGATTCGTACTGAAGCTTTCTTT
NA TRBJ1-5 TRBD1 TRBV10-1 CASNRRQGNQPQHF TGCGCCAGCAACCGTAGACAGGGAAATCAGCCCCAGCATTTT
NA TRBJ1-2 NA TRBV6-6 CASTLSTGNYGYTF TGTGCCAGCACCCTGTCGACGGGGAACTATGGCTACACCTTC
NA TRBJ1-1 TRBD1 TRBV6-1 CASRRTGTETEAFF TGTGCCAGCAGAAGGACAGGGACGGAAACTGAAGCTTTCTTT
NA TRBJ1-4 TRBD1 TRBV5-1 CASSLGQGSEKLFF TGCGCCAGCAGCCTGGGACAGGGAAGCGAAAAACTGTTTTTT
NA TRBJ1-1 NA TRBV27 CASSPNSLGNTEAFF TGTGCCAGCAGTCCGAACAGCCTCGGGAACACTGAAGCTTTCTTT
NA TRBJ2-7 TRBD1 TRBV2 CASSGSGQGRAVYEQYF TGTGCCAGCAGTGGGTCGGGACAGGGAAGGGCGGTCTACGAGCAGTACTTC
NA TRBJ1-3 TRBD1 TRBV18 CASSPDRTGNTIYF TGTGCCAGCTCACCGGACAGGACTGGAAACACCATATATTTT
once TRBJ1-6 NA TRBV30 CAWSVQGSSYNSPLHF TGTGCCTGGAGTGTCCAGGGTAGCTCCTATAATTCACCCCTCCACTTT
few TRBJ1-1 NA TRBV6-4 CASSESVGGRHTEAFF TGTGCCAGCAGTGAATCGGTGGGGGGGCGACACACTGAAGCTTTCTTT
few TRBJ1-6 NA TRBV7-3 CASSSGARSSPLHF TGTGCCAGCAGCTCAGGGGCGAGATCTTCACCCCTCCACTTT
NA TRBJ1-5 NA TRBV15 CATSRDGQSNQPQHF TGTGCCACCAGCAGAGATGGGCAGAGTAATCAGCCCCAGCATTTT
NA TRBJ2-5 TRBD1 TRBV28 CASSPPGQLKETQYF TGTGCCAGCAGCCCACCGGGACAGCTGAAAGAGACCCAGTACTTC
NA TRBJ2-3 TRBD1 TRBV2 CASSPRDRSTDTQYF TGTGCCAGCAGCCCACGGGACAGAAGCACAGATACGCAGTATTTT
NA TRBJ2-3 NA TRBV7-9 CASSLPDRSPYTDTQYF TGTGCCAGCAGCCTCCCTGACAGATCCCCTTATACAGATACGCAGTATTTT
NA TRBJ2-7 NA TRBV25-1 CASSESVGPSYEQYF TGTGCCAGCAGTGAATCAGTGGGGCCCTCCTACGAGCAGTACTTC
NA TRBJ1-2 TRBD1 TRBV19 CASSRERTGYYGYTF TGTGCCAGTAGCAGGGAGCGGACAGGCTACTATGGCTACACCTTC